The 19 T cell receptor beta chains given below trace back to one sample, sequenced in a study of Ad26.COV2.S vaccination and SARS-CoV-2 variants. Treatment denoted: roughly 18 received Ad26.COV2.S at low or high dose, single or two shots; 5 received placebo; per-sample allocation not given. The study sampled participants on day 63 after the first vaccine or placebo injection. Repertoires were generated with immunoSEQ multiplex PCR, while TCRdb's copy carries only in-frame clones and drops some. The sample has 350,000 to 500,000 clones, approximately 89% seen once; the top ten hold approximately 2.5%. Sequenced material: peripheral blood, taken in a trial of Ad26.COV2.S vaccine versus placebo. These receptors came from a person between 18 and 65 years old who received the Ad26.COV2.S COVID-19 vaccine or a placebo.

The chain links TRBV10-3 to TRBJ2-7, with a weak D call TRBD1 (5 bases). The CDR3 totals 13 residues. Germline V gene lookup returns CDR1 ENHRY and CDR2 SYGVKD. Deletions cut 0 bases from V and 9 bases from J, with 12 bases between. CDR3 DNA sequence: TGTGCCATCAGTGAGTCTCAGGGATGGGGGCAGTACTTC. Translating gives CAISESQGWGQYF.

The J gene is TRBJ2-7, the V gene TRBV9; 11 positions match TRBD2. CDR1 and CDR2 from the germline V gene are SGDLS and YYNGEE. CDR3 size: 16 residues. Losses at the gene ends were 0 bases for V and 6 bases for J; bases not matched to a gene: 8. The CDR3 DNA reads TGTGCCAGCAGCGTAGAGGCTAGCGGGGGGATTGGCGAGCAGTACTTC. Protein: CASSVEASGGIGEQYF.

The chain has TRBV5-6 and TRBJ1-2; D might be TRBD1 (5 bases). Trimming left V 4 bases short and J 5 bases short, with 18 bases between. The CDR3 runs 15 residues. Germline loops: CDR1 SGHDT, CDR2 YYEEEE. The CDR3 DNA follows: TGTGCCAGCAGCGCCCGGGAGGGGAAAGGGTATGGCTACACCTTC. Translated, it gives CASSAREGKGYGYTF. The variable domain in full, with the rest retrieved from reference TRBV5-6 and TRBJ1-2, is DAGVTQSPTHLIKTRGQQVTLRCSPKSGHDTVSWYQQALGQGPQFIFQYYEEEERQRGNFPDRFSGHQFPNYSSELNVNALLLGDSALYLCASSAREGKGYGYTFGSGTRLTVV.

The rearrangement joins TRBV18 to TRBJ1-6; TRBD1 matches 12 bases. The CDR3 spans 18 residues. V was pared by 6 bases and J by 9 bases, with 15 bases of the junction left unmatched. Germline CDR1 is KGHSH and CDR2 is LQKENI. This CDR3 is CASSGGTGTGGWSSPLHF. CDR3 in DNA: TGTGCCAGCTCGGGCGGCACCGGGACAGGGGGCTGGAGTTCACCCCTCCACTTT.

J is TRBJ2-3 and V is TRBV4-1, with D hard to call. Trimming shortened V by 0 bases and J by 3 bases, and 16 bases separated the two germline ends. This CDR3 is built from 17 residues. Germline V gives CDR1 MGHRA, CDR2 YSYEKL. The CDR3 DNA sequence: TGCGCCAGCAGCCAAGATTTTGGGCTACCGAGGACAGATACGCAGTATTTT. It is translated as CASSQDFGLPRTDTQYF.

V and J are TRBV15 and TRBJ1-1; D may be TRBD1 (5 bases). Looked up from germline, CDR1 is LNHNV and CDR2 is YYDKDF (reference sequence). V was cut by 5 bases and J by 2 bases, with 12 bases left in between. The CDR3 consists of 14 residues. CDR3 coding DNA: TGTGCCACCAGCCCTGGGGGACTAAACACTGAAGCTTTCTTT. Residues: CATSPGGLNTEAFF.

The CDR3 nucleotides are TGTGCCAGCAGGGTCAGCGGAGGCACAGATACGCAGTATTTT. Protein: CASRVSGGTDTQYF. The chain couples TRBV6-5 to TRBJ2-3, with TRBD2 as a possible D gene (5 bases). CDR3 length equals 14 residues. CDR1 MNHEY and CDR2 SVGAGI come from the germline V gene. Trimming removed 6 bases at V and 1 base at J, with 11 bases between.

This sequence joins TRBV18 and TRBJ2-1, with TRBD2 matching over 9 bases. Germline V lookup: CDR1 KGHSH, CDR2 LQKENI. V gave up 6 bases and J gave up 8 bases; unmatched junction bases: 20. The CDR3 loop spans 18 amino acids. DNA for the CDR3: TGTGCCAGCTCGATGACTCGCGGGGGGGCCGGGGCATACGATGAGCAGTTCTTC. Protein product: CASSMTRGGAGAYDEQFF.

V and J are TRBV5-4 and TRBJ1-2; D unclear. The V end was cut by 4 bases, the J end by 6 bases, with 13 bases between. This CDR3 is built from 13 residues. CDR1 and CDR2 (germline): SGHNT, YYREEE (reference sequence). The CDR3 DNA follows: TGTGCCAGCAGCCCCGAGGCGGCACATGGCTACACCTTC. Protein: CASSPEAAHGYTF.

This sequence joins TRBV4-1 and TRBJ1-2; maybe TRBD1 (5 bases). The CDR3 consists of 14 residues. Germline values: CDR1 MGHRA, CDR2 YSYEKL. Trimming shortened V by 4 bases and J by 4 bases, and 13 bases separated the two germline ends. The CDR3 DNA is TGCGCCAGCAGCCTGGGGGAGGTACCCTATGGCTACACCTTC. This gives the protein CASSLGEVPYGYTF.

This sequence joins TRBV2 and TRBJ2-7; D unresolved. V was cut by 7 bases and J by 5 bases, with 9 bases left in between. Germline assignment: CDR1 SNHLY and CDR2 FYNNEI. The CDR3 loop spans 11 amino acids. The CDR3 is CASNIGDEQYF. The CDR3 DNA follows: TGTGCCAGCAACATTGGGGACGAGCAGTACTTC. Full variable domain (remainder filled in from reference TRBV2 and TRBJ2-7): EPEVTQTPSHQVTQMGQEVILRCVPISNHLYFYWYRQILGQKVEFLVSFYNNEISEKSEIFDDQFSVERPDGSNFTLKIRSTKLEDSAMYFCASNIGDEQYFGPGTRLTVT.

The chain combines TRBV19 with TRBJ1-2; no clear D gene. Germline V gene data show CDR1 as LNHDA and CDR2 as SQIVND (reference sequence). The CDR3 has 15 amino acids. Trimming cost V 3 bases and J 2 bases, with 13 bases left between them. The CDR3: CASSIPAGPNYGYTF. The DNA for the CDR3 is TGTGCCAGTAGTATCCCCGCAGGACCGAACTATGGCTACACCTTC.

V usage is TRBV9 and J usage is TRBJ2-6; D assignment may be TRBD1 or TRBD2 (6 bases each). The germline CDR1 and CDR2 sequences are SGDLS and YYNGEE. This CDR3 is 15 amino acids long. V was trimmed by 3 bases and J by 1 base, leaving 8 bases between them. The CDR3 DNA is TGTGCCAGCAGCGAAGGGGGGTCTGGGGCCAACGTCCTGACTTTC. Translation: CASSEGGSGANVLTF.

The rearrangement joins TRBV6-5 to TRBJ2-3; 9 positions agree with TRBD1. The germline V gene encodes CDR1 MNHEY and CDR2 SVGAGI. CDR3 length equals 16 residues. Trimming at V came to 2 bases and at J to 4 bases, leaving 7 bases not matched to a gene. The CDR3 spells CASSYQIQGAADTQYF. For the CDR3, the DNA is TGTGCCAGCAGTTACCAGATACAGGGGGCAGCAGATACGCAGTATTTT.

The rearrangement uses TRBV7-9 and TRBJ1-4; TRBD1 aligns across 9 bases. Germline CDR1 and CDR2: SEHNR and FQNEAQ (reference sequence). CDR3 length: 16 residues. The V gene end was trimmed by 3 bases and the J gene end by 8 bases; junction bases not matched to a gene: 10. CDR3 amino acids: CASSFPPGTGQEKLFF. The CDR3, as DNA: TGTGCCAGCAGCTTCCCCCCCGGGACAGGGCAGGAAAAACTGTTTTTT.

This sequence joins TRBV18 and TRBJ1-2; tentatively, D is TRBD1 (6 bases). Germline V gene sequence: CDR1 KGHSH, CDR2 LQKENI. The CDR3 runs 14 residues. The V gene lost 6 bases and the J gene lost 4 bases, with 15 bases spanning the gap. CDR3 DNA sequence: TGTGCCAGCTCCCTGCCGGGGGCTTTCTATGGCTACACCTTC. Its protein product is CASSLPGAFYGYTF.

V gene TRBV10-3 combines with J gene TRBJ2-2; D may match TRBD1 or TRBD2 (5 bases each). V lost 8 bases, J lost 3 bases, and 10 bases lay in between. The CDR3 spans 13 residues. Germline CDR1 and CDR2: ENHRY and SYGVKD. DNA of the CDR3: TGTGCCATCCGTAGAGGGGACACCGGGGAGCTGTTTTTT. Its translation: CAIRRGDTGELFF.

The sample holds one count of this clone. V gene TRBV7-2 combines with J gene TRBJ2-2; TRBD1 matches at 8 bases. The CDR3 runs 15 residues. The ends lost 4 bases at V and 3 bases at J; junction bases unmatched: 4. CDR1 SGHTA and CDR2 FQGNSA come from the germline V gene. As DNA, the CDR3 is TGTGCCAGCAGCTCGGACAGGGTTTACACCGGGGAGCTGTTTTTT. Translation gives CASSSDRVYTGELFF.

This clone has just one count. The chain uses TRBV7-8 and TRBJ1-2; D is possibly TRBD1 (6 bases). Germline V lookup: CDR1 SGHVS, CDR2 FQNEAQ. Trimming stripped 7 bases from V and 2 bases from J, with 11 bases between. This CDR3 is built from 13 residues. CDR3 protein: CASTDGGNYGYTF. CDR3 DNA: TGTGCCAGCACCGATGGGGGCAACTATGGCTACACCTTC.